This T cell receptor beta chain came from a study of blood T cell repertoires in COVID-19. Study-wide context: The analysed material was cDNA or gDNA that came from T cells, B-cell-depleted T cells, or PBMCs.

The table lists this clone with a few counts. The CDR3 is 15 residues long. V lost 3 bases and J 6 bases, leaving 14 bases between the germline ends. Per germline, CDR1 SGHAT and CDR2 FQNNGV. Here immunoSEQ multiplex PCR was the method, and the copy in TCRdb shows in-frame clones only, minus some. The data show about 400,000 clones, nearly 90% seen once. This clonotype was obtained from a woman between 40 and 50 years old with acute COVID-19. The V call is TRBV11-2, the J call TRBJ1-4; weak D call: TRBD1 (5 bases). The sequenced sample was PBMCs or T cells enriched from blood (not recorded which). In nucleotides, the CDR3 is TGTGCCAGCAGCTTCGGTTGGGGGGAAGATGAAAAACTGTTTTTT. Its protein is CASSFGWGEDEKLFF. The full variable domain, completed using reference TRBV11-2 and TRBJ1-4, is EAGVAQSPRYKIIEKRQSVAFWCNPISGHATLYWYQQILGQGPKLLIQFQNNGVVDDSQLPKDRFSAERLKGVDSTLKIQPAKLEDSAVYLCASSFGWGEDEKLFFGSGTQLSVL.